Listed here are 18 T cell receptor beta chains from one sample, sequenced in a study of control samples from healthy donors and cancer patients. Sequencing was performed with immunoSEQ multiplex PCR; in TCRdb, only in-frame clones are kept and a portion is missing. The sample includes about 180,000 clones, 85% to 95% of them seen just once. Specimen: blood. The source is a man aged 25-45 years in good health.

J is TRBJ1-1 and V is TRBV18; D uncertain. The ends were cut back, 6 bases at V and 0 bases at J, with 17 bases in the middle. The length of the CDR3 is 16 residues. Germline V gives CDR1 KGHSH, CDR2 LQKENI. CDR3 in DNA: TGTGCCAGCTCTCCGGAGCGGGTCGGGGTGAACACTGAAGCTTTCTTT. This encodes CASSPERVGVNTEAFF.

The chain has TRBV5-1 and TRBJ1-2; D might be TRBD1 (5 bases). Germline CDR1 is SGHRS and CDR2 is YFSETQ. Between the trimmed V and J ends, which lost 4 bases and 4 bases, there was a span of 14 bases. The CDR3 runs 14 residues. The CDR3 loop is CASSEEWGSYGYTF. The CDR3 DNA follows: TGCGCCAGCAGCGAGGAGTGGGGCAGCTATGGCTACACCTTC.

CDR3 bases: TGCGCCAGCAGCCAAGGGACTTCTGCAACTAATGAAAAACTGTTTTTT. Its translation is CASSQGTSATNEKLFF. The chain joins TRBV4-1 to TRBJ1-4; no clear D. This CDR3 has 16 residues. Germline V gene sequence: CDR1 MGHRA, CDR2 YSYEKL. Trimming removed 1 base at V and 0 bases at J, with 9 bases between.

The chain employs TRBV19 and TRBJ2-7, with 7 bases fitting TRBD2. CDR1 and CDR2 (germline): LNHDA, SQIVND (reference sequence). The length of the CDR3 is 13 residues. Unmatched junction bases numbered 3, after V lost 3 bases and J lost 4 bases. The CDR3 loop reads CASSIGGGYEQYF. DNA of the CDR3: TGTGCCAGTAGTATCGGGGGAGGGTACGAGCAGTACTTC.

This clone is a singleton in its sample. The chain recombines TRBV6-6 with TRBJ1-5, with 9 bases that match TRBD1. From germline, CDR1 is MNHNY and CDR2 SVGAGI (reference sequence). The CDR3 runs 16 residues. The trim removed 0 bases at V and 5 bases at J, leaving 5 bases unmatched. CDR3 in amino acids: CASSYSGQGYDQPQHF. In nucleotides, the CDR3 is TGTGCCAGCAGTTACTCGGGACAGGGATACGATCAGCCCCAGCATTTT.

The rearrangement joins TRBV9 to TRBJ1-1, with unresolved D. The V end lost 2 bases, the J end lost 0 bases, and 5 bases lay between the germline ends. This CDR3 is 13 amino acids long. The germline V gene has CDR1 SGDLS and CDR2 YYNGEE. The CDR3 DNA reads TGTGCCAGCAGCGTGTGGATGAACACTGAAGCTTTCTTT. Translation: CASSVWMNTEAFF.

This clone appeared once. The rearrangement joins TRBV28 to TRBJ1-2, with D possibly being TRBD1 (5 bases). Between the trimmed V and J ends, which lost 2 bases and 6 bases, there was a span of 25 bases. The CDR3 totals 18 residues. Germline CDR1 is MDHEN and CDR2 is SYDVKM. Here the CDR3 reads CASSLIRIQARGLDGYTF. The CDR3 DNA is TGTGCCAGCAGTTTAATTCGGATACAGGCTCGGGGCTTGGATGGCTACACCTTC.

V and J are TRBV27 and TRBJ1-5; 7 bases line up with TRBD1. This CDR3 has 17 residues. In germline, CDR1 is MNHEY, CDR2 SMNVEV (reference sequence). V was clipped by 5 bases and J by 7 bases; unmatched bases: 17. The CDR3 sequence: CASSVRGRGDSGQPQHF. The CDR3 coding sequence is TGTGCCAGCAGTGTTCGGGGCAGGGGGGATTCGGGCCAGCCCCAGCATTTT.

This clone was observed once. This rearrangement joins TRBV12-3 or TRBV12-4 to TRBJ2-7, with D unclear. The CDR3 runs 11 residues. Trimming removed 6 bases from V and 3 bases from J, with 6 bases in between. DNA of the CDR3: TGTGCCAGCAGCCGGTTCTACGAGCAGTACTTC. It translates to CASSRFYEQYF.

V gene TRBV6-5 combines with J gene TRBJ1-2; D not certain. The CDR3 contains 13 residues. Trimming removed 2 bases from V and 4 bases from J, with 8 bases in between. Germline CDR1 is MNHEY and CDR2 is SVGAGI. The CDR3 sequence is CASSYMGSYGYTF. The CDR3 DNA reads TGTGCCAGCAGTTACATGGGGTCCTATGGCTACACCTTC.

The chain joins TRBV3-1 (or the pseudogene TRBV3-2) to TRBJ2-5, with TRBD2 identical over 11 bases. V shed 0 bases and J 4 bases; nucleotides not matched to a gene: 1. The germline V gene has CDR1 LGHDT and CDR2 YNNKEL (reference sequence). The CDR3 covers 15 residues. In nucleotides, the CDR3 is TGTGCCAGCAGCCAAGAACTAGCGGGAGTAGAGACCCAGTACTTC. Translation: CASSQELAGVETQYF.

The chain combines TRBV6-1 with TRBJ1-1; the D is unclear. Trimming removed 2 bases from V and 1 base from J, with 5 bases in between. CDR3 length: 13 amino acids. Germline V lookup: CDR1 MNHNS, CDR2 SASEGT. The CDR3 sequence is CASSETENTEAFF. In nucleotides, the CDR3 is TGTGCCAGCAGTGAAACTGAGAACACTGAAGCTTTCTTT.

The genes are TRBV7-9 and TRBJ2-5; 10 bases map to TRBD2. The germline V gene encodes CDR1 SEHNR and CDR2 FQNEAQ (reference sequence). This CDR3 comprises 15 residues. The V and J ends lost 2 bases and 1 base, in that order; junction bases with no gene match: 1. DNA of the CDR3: TGTGCCAGCAGCTTACGGACTAGCGGCCAAGAGACCCAGTACTTC. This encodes CASSLRTSGQETQYF.

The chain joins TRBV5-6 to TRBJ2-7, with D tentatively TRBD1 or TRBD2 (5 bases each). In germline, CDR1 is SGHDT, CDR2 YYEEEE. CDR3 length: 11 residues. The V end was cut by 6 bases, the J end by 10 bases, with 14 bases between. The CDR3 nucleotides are TGTGCCAGCACTAAATCGGGGCTCCAGTACTTC. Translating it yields CASTKSGLQYF.

CDR3 sequence: CASSKSSWKVDQPQHF. CDR3 DNA sequence: TGTGCCAGCAGTAAATCCTCGTGGAAGGTCGACCAGCCCCAGCATTTT. The chain joins TRBV2 to TRBJ1-5; no clear D gene. The ends were cut back, 5 bases at V and 7 bases at J, with 21 bases in the middle. The germline gives CDR1 SNHLY, CDR2 FYNNEI. The CDR3 extends over 16 amino acids.

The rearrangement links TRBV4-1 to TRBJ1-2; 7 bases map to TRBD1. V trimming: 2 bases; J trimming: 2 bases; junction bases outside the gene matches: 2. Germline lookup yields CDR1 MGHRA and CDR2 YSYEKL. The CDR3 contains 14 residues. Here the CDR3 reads CASSQPGQNYGYTF. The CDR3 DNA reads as TGCGCCAGCAGCCAACCGGGACAGAACTATGGCTACACCTTC.

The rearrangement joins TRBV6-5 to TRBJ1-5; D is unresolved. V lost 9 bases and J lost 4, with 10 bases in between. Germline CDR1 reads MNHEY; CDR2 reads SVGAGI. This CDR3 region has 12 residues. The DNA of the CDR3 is TGTGCCAGTCCGGGCCATAATCAGCCCCAGCATTTT. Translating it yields CASPGHNQPQHF.

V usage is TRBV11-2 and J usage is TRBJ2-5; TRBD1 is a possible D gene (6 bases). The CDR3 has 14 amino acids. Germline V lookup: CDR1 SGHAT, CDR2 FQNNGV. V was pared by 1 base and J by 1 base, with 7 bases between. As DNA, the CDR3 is TGTGCCAGCAGCTTAGGGACAGTCCAAGAGACCCAGTACTTC. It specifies CASSLGTVQETQYF.